A selection of T cell receptor beta chains follows, all from one sample in a study of control samples from healthy donors and cancer patients. Profiled with immunoSEQ multiplex PCR; TCRdb holds only in-frame clones, not every one. The sample has 160,000 or so clones, approximately 94% seen once. The sample consisted of blood. The origin of the receptors is a woman aged 40 to 50 in good health. The CDR3 runs from the conserved cysteine through the conserved F or W. The order of the fields is clone size, J gene, V gene, D gene, CDR3 protein, CDR3 DNA. A D gene is named only where the DNA matches it firmly. Clone size, where shown, is once, few, many, or a class for clones that have expanded.

few TRBJ2-3 TRBV11-2 - CASSLQTRTFTDTQYF TGTGCCAGCAGCTTGCAGACACGGACTTTCACAGATACGCAGTATTTT
- TRBJ2-3 TRBV5-6 TRBD1 CASSLYRGWTRTSTDTQYF TGTGCCAGCAGCTTGTACAGGGGTTGGACAAGGACTAGCACAGATACGCAGTATTTT
- TRBJ1-1 TRBV4-1 - CASSQAWGGTEAFF TGCGCCAGCAGCCAGGCTTGGGGGGGCACTGAAGCTTTCTTT
- TRBJ1-4 TRBV4-1 - CASSTAQGFLEKLFF TGCGCCAGCAGCACGGCCCAGGGGTTTCTCGAAAAACTGTTTTTT
- TRBJ2-3 TRBV5-1 - CASSFKGSRRTDTQYF TGCGCCAGCAGCTTTAAGGGATCCCGCCGCACAGATACGCAGTATTTT
- TRBJ1-6 TRBV19 TRBD1 CASSIGRGGQGPPSPLHF TGTGCCAGTAGTATAGGTCGCGGAGGACAGGGGCCTCCCTCACCCCTCCACTTT
- TRBJ2-3 TRBV9 TRBD2 CASSPRLAGDDTQYF TGTGCCAGCAGCCCTCGACTAGCGGGAGATGATACGCAGTATTTT
- TRBJ1-1 TRBV5-6 - CASSLGTDMNTEAFF TGTGCCAGCAGCTTGGGGACAGACATGAACACTGAAGCTTTCTTT
- TRBJ1-1 TRBV4-1 - CASAAPQTGYTEAFF TGCGCCAGCGCCGCCCCGCAAACAGGGTACACTGAAGCTTTCTTT
once TRBJ1-2 TRBV4-3 - CASSQGFERGYTF TGCGCCAGCAGCCAGGGGTTTGAACGCGGCTACACCTTC
once TRBJ1-5 TRBV2 - CASSVPGPKNQPQHF TGTGCCAGCAGTGTTCCGGGACCCAAGAATCAGCCCCAGCATTTT
- TRBJ1-2 TRBV20-1 TRBD1 CSASSGTGRNYGYTF TGCAGTGCTAGTAGCGGGACAGGGAGAAACTATGGCTACACCTTC
once TRBJ2-5 TRBV20-1 TRBD2 CSASERWGGQETQYF TGCAGTGCTAGTGAGCGATGGGGGGGCCAAGAGACCCAGTACTTC
once TRBJ2-3 TRBV12-5 TRBD1 CASGLGDRGRTDTQYF TGTGCTAGTGGTTTGGGGGACAGGGGACGAACAGATACGCAGTATTTT
- TRBJ1-2 TRBV5-6 - CASSLGQVNGYTF TGTGCCAGCAGCTTGGGGCAGGTAAATGGCTACACCTTC
- TRBJ1-5 TRBV21-1 - CASSMGQGAIYSDQPQHF TGTGCCAGCAGCATGGGACAGGGGGCAATTTATTCTGATCAGCCCCAGCATTTT
- TRBJ1-4 TRBV4-1 - CASSHYTREKLFF TGCGCCAGCAGCCATTATACCAGGGAAAAACTGTTTTTT
- TRBJ1-2 TRBV5-1 - CASSYTQGAGYGYTF TGCGCCAGCAGCTATACCCAGGGAGCGGGTTATGGCTACACCTTC
- TRBJ1-1 TRBV15 - CATSGTYRTEAFF TGTGCCACCAGCGGGACATATCGCACTGAAGCTTTCTTT
- TRBJ2-2 TRBV5-4 - CASSLALGGPGELFF TGTGCCAGCAGCTTGGCCCTCGGGGGCCCCGGGGAGCTGTTTTTT
- TRBJ1-4 TRBV4-1 - CASSLGLNEKLFF TGCGCCAGCAGCCTGGGACTTAATGAAAAACTGTTTTTT
- TRBJ2-5 TRBV9 - CASSVVFGSETQYF TGTGCCAGCAGCGTAGTTTTTGGGTCGGAGACCCAGTACTTC
- TRBJ1-6 TRBV4-2 - CASSQEGPTRSYNSPLHF TGTGCCAGCAGCCAAGAAGGGCCCACGCGCTCCTATAATTCACCCCTCCACTTT
- TRBJ2-1 TRBV19 TRBD2 CASTLTPLAGGPNEQFF TGTGCCAGTACCCTAACACCACTAGCGGGGGGGCCAAATGAGCAGTTCTTC
- TRBJ1-3 TRBV10-2 - CASSESGRRNGNTIYF TGCGCCAGCAGTGAGTCGGGGCGGAGGAATGGAAACACCATATATTTT
- TRBJ1-1 TRBV3-1/TRBV3-2 - CASSQKLRTNTEAFF TGTGCCAGCAGCCAAAAACTACGTACGAACACTGAAGCTTTCTTT
- TRBJ1-3 TRBV5-1 - CASSLAGGAAGNTIYF TGCGCCAGCAGCTTGGCCGGGGGGGCGGCTGGAAACACCATATATTTT
- TRBJ2-5 TRBV6-2/TRBV6-3 TRBD1 CASSSGQGLSETQYF TGTGCCAGCAGTTCTGGACAGGGACTGTCGGAGACCCAGTACTTC
- TRBJ2-5 TRBV5-1 TRBD2 CASAFWGGEETQYF TGCGCCAGCGCCTTCTGGGGGGGTGAAGAGACCCAGTACTTC
- TRBJ1-4 TRBV12-2 - CASRLRGREKLFF TGTGCAAGTCGCCTCAGGGGGCGTGAAAAACTGTTTTTT
- TRBJ2-1 TRBV29-1 TRBD2 CSVGTSVGGDEQFF TGCAGCGTGGGCACTAGCGTAGGAGGGGATGAGCAGTTCTTC
- TRBJ2-1 TRBV18 - CASSPNGAYNEQFF TGTGCCAGCTCACCAAACGGAGCCTACAATGAGCAGTTCTTC
- TRBJ2-7 TRBV5-1 - CASSLAVGGGGGRAYEQYF TGCGCCAGCAGCTTGGCTGTCGGTGGTGGCGGGGGCCGAGCCTACGAGCAGTACTTC
- TRBJ1-2 TRBV30 TRBD1 CAWSNGQGRSGYYGYTF TGTGCCTGGAGTAACGGACAGGGCAGGAGTGGGTACTATGGCTACACCTTC